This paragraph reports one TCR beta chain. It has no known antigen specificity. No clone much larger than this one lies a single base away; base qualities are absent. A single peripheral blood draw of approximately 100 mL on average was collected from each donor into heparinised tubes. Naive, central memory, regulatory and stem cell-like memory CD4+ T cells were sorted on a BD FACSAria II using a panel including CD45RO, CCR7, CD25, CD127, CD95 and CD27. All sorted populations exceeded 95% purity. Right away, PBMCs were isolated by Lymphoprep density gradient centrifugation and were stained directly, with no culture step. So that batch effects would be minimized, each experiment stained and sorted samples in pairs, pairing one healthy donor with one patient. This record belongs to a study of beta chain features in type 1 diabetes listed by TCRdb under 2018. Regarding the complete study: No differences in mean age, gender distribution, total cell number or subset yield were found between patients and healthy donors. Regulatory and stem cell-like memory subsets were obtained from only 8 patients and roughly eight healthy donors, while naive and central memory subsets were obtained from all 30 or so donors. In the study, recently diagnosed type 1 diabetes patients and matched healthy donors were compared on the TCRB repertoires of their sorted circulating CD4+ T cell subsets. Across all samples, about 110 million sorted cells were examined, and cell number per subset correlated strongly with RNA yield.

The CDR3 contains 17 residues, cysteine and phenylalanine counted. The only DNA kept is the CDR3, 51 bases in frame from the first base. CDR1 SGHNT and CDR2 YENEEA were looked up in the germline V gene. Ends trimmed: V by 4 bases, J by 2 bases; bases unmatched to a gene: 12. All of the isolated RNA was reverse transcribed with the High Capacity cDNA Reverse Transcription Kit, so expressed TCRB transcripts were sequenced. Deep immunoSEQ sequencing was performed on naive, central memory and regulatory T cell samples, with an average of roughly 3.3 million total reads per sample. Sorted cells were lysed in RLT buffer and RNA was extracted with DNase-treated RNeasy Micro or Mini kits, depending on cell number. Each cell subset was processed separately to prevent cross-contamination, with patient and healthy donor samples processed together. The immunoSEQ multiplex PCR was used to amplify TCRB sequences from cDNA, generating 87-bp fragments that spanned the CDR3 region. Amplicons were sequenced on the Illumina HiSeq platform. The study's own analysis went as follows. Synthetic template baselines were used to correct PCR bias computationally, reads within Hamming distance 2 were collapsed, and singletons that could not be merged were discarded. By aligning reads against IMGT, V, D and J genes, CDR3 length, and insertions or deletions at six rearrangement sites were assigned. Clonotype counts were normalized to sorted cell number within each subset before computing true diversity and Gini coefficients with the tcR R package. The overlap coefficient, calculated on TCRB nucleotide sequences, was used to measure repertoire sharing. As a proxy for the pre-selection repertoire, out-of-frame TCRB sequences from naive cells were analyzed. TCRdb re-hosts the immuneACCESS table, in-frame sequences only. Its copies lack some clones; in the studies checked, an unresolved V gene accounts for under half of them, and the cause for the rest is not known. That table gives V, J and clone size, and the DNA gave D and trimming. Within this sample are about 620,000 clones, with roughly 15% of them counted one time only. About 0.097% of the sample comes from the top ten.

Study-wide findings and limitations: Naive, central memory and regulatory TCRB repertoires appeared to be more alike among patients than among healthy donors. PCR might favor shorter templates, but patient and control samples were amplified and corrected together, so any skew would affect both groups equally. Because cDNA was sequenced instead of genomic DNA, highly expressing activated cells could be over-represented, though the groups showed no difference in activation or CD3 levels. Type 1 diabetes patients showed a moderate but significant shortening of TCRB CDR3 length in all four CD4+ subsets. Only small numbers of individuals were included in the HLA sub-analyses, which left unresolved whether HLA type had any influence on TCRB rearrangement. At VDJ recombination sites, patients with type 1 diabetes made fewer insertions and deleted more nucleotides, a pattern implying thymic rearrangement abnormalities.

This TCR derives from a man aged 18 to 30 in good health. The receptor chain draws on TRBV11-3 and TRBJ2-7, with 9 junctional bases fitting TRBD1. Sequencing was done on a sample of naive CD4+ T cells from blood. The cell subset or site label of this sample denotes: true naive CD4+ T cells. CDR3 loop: CASSSGGNRDRAYEQYF. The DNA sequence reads TGTGCCAGCAGCTCAGGGGGGAACCGGGACAGGGCCTACGAGCAGTACTTC.